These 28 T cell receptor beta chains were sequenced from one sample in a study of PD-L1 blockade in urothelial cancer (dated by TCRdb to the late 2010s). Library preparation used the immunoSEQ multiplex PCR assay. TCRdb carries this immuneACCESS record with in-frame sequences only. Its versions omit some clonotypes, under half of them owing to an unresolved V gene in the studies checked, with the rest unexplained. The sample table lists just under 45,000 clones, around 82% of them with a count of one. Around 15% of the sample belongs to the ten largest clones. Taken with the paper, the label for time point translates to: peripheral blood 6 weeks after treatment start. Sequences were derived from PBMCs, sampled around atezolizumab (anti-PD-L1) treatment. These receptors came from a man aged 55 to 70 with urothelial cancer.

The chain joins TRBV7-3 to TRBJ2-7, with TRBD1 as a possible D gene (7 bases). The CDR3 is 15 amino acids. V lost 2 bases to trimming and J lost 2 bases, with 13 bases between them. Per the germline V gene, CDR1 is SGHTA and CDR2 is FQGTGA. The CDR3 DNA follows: TGTGCCAGCAGCTTAGAGGCGGGACAGACCTACGAGCAGTACTTC. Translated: CASSLEAGQTYEQYF.

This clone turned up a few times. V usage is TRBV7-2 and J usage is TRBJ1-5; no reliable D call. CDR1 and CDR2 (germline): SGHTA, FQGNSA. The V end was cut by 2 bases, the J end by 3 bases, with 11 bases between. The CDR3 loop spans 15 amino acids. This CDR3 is CASSLSYGLNQPQHF. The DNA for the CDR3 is TGTGCCAGCAGCTTATCTTACGGACTCAATCAGCCCCAGCATTTT.

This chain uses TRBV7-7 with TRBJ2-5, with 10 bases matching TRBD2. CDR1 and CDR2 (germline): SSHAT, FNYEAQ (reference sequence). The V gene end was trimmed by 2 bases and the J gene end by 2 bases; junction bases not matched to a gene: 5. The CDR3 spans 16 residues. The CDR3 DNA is TGTGCCAGCAGCTTAAATCTAGCGGGGGCGCAAGAGACCCAGTACTTC. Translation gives CASSLNLAGAQETQYF.

CDR3 DNA sequence: TGTGCCAGCAGTTCATTTAGCAATCAGCCCCAGCATTTT. This sequence encodes CASSSFSNQPQHF. V is TRBV28 and J is TRBJ1-5; unclear D gene. V dropped 4 bases and J dropped 0 bases, with 4 bases sitting between them. CDR1 and CDR2 (germline): MDHEN, SYDVKM. This CDR3 has 13 amino acids.

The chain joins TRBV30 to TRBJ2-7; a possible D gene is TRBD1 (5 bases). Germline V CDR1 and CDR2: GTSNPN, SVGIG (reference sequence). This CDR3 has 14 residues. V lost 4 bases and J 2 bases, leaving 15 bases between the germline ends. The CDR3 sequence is CAWKARQGTYEQYF. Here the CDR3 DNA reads TGTGCCTGGAAAGCCAGGCAGGGAACCTACGAGCAGTACTTC.

The CDR3 protein is CASRISESNTEAFF. The CDR3 bases are TGTGCCAGCAGAATCAGCGAATCAAACACTGAAGCTTTCTTT. The V and J genes are TRBV21-1 and TRBJ1-1. TRBV21-1 is an annotated pseudogene. This CDR3 comprises 14 residues.

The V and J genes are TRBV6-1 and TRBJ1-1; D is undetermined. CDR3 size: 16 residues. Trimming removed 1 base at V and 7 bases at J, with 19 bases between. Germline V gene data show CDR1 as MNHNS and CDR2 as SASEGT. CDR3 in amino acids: CASSEDPTRPRGEAFF. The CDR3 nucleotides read TGTGCCAGCAGTGAAGACCCAACCAGACCGCGAGGTGAAGCTTTCTTT.

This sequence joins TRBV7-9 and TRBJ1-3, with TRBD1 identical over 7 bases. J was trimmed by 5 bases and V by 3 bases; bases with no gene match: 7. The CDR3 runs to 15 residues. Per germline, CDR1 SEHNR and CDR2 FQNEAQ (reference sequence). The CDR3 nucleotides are TGTGCCAGCAGCTTGGGGGACAGTGTAAGAAACACCATATATTTT. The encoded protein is CASSLGDSVRNTIYF.

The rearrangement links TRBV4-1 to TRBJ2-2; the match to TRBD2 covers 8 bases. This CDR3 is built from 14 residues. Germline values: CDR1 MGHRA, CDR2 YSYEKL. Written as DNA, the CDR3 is TGCGCTACGGGAGGGCACTTGAACACCGGGGAGCTGTTTTTT. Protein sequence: CATGGHLNTGELFF.

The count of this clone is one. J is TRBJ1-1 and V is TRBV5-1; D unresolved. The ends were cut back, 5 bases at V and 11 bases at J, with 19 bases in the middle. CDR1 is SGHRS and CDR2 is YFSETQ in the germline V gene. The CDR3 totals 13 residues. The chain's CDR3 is CASSLDLGKFAFF. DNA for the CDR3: TGCGCCAGCAGTCTGGACTTAGGGAAATTTGCTTTCTTT.

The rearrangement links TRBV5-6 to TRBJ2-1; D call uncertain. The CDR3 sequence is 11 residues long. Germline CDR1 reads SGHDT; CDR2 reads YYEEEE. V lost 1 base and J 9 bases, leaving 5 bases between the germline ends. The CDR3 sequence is CASSLYREQFF. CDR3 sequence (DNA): TGTGCCAGCAGCTTGTATCGTGAGCAGTTCTTC.

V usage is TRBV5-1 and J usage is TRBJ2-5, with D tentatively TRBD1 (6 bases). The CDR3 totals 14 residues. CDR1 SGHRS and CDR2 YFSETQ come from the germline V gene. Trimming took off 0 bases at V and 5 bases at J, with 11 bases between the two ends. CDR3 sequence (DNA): TGCGCCAGCAGCTTGGACAGGGTAGGGGAGACCCAGTACTTC. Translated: CASSLDRVGETQYF.

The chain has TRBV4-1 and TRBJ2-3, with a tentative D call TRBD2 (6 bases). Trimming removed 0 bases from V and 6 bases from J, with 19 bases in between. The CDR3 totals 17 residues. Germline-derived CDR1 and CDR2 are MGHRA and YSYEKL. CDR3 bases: TGCGCCAGCAGCCAAGATTGGACGGGGAGGCCGGGGGATACGCAGTATTTT. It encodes CASSQDWTGRPGDTQYF.

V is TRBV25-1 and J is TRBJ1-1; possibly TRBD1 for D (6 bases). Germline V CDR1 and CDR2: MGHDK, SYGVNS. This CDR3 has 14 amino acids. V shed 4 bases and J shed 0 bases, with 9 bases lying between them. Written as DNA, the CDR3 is TGTGCCAGCAGTGTAACAGGGATGAACACTGAAGCTTTCTTT. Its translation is CASSVTGMNTEAFF.

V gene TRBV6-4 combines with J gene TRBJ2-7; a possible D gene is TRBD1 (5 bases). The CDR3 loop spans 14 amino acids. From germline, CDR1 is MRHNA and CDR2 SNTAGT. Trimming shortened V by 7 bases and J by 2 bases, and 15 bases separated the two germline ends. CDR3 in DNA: TGTGCCAGCACAACAGGATTTAGCACCTACGAGCAGTACTTC. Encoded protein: CASTTGFSTYEQYF.

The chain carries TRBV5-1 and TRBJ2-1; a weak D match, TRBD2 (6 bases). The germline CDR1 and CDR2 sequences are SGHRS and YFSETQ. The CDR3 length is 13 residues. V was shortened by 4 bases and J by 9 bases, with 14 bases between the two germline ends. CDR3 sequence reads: CASSGGSAGEQFF. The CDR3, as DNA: TGCGCCAGCAGCGGCGGTTCAGCGGGTGAGCAGTTCTTC.

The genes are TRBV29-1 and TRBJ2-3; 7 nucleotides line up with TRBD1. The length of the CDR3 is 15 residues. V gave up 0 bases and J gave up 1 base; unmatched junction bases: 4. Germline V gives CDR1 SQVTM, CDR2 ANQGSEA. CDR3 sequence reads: CSVEDRGQRTDTQYF. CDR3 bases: TGCAGCGTTGAAGATCGGGGACAGCGCACAGATACGCAGTATTTT.

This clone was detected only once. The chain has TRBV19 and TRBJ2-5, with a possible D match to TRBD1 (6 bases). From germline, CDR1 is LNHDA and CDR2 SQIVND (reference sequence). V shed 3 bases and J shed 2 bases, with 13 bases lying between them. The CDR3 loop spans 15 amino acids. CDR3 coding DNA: TGTGCCAGTAGTATTCAGGGGCGATGGCAAGAGACCCAGTACTTC. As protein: CASSIQGRWQETQYF.

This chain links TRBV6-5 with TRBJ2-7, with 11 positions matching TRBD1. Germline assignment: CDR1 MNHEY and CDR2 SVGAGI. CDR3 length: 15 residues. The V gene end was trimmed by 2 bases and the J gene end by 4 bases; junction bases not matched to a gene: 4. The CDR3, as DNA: TGTGCCAGCAGTTACAGGGGACAGGGGGGGTACGAGCAGTACTTC. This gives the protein CASSYRGQGGYEQYF.

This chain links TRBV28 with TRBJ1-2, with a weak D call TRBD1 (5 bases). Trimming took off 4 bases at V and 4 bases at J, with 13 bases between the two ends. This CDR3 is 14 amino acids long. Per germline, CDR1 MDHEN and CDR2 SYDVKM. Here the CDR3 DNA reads TGTGCCAGCAGTTCCCTAACAGGTACCTATGGCTACACCTTC. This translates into CASSSLTGTYGYTF.

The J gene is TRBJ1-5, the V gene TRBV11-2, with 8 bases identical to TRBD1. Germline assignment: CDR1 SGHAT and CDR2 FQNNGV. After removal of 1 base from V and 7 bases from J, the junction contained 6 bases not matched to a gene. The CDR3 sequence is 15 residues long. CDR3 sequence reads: CASSLVSGGGQPQHF. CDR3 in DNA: TGTGCCAGCAGCTTAGTGTCAGGGGGCGGACAGCCCCAGCATTTT. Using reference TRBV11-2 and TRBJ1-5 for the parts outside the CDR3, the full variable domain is EAGVAQSPRYKIIEKRQSVAFWCNPISGHATLYWYQQILGQGPKLLIQFQNNGVVDDSQLPKDRFSAERLKGVDSTLKIQPAKLEDSAVYLCASSLVSGGGQPQHFGDGTRLSIL.

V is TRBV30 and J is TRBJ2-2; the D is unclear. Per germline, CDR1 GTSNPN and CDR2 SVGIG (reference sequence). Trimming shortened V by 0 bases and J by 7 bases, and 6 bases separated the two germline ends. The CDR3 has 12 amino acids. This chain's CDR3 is CAWSVLNGELFF. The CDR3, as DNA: TGTGCCTGGAGTGTACTTAACGGGGAGCTGTTTTTT.

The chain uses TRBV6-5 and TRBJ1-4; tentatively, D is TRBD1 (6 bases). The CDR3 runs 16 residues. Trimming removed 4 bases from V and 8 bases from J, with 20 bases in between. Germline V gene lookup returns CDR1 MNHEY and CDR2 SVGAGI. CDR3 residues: CASSLTGTTRGEKLFF. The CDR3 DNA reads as TGTGCCAGCAGTTTAACCGGGACGACCAGGGGAGAAAAACTGTTTTTT.

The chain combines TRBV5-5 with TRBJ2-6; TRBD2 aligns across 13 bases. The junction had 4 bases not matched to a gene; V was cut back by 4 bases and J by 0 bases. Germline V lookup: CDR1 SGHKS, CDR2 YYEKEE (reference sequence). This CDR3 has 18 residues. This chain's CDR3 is CASSLLAGGLSGANVLTF. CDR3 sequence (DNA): TGTGCCAGCAGCCTACTAGCGGGGGGGCTCTCTGGGGCCAACGTCCTGACTTTC.

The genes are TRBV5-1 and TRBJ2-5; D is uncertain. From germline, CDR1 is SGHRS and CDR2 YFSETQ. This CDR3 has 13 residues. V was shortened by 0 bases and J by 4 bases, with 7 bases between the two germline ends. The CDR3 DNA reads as TGCGCCAGCAGCTTGGGTGGGCCAGAGACCCAGTACTTC. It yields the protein CASSLGGPETQYF. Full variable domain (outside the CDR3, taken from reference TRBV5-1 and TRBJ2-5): KAGVTQTPRYLIKTRGQQVTLSCSPISGHRSVSWYQQTPGQGLQFLFEYFSETQRNKGNFPGRFSGRQFSNSRSEMNVSTLELGDSALYLCASSLGGPETQYFGPGTRLLVL.

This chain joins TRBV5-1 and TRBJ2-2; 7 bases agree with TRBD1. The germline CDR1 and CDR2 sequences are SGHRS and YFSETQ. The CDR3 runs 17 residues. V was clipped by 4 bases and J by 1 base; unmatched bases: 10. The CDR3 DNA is TGCGCCAGCAGCAGCCGTGAGACAGGGTTGAACACCGGGGAGCTGTTTTTT. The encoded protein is CASSSRETGLNTGELFF.

Written as DNA, the CDR3 is TGTGCCAGCAGGTCAGACGGGGATCCCTCCTACGAGCAGTACTTC. Protein product: CASRSDGDPSYEQYF. This chain links TRBV28 with TRBJ2-7; TRBD2 might be the D (5 bases). The CDR3 spans 15 residues. Germline CDR1 reads MDHEN; CDR2 reads SYDVKM. The germline V and J ends were trimmed by 6 bases and 0 bases, with 15 bases remaining between them.

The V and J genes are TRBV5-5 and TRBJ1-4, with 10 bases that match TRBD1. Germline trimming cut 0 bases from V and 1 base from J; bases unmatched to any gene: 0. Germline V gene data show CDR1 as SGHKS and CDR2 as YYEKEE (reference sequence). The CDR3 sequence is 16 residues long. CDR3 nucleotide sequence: TGTGCCAGCAGCTTGGGGGACAGGGGAACTAATGAAAAACTGTTTTTT. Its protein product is CASSLGDRGTNEKLFF.